The present T cell receptor (beta chain) was sequenced within a study of T-cell reconstitution after alpha-beta-depleted transplantation in children. This CDR3 spans 12 amino acids. Germline V gene data show CDR1 as MDHEN and CDR2 as SYDVKM. The V end lost 3 bases, the J end lost 3 bases, and 6 bases lay between the germline ends. Study-wide results and caveats: T cells produced anew were the main source of T-cell counts and diversity one year after transplant. About two months after transplant, alpha-beta T cells reportedly came from several hundred expanded graft clones.

TCRbeta library preparation incorporated unique molecular identifiers. TCRdb processed the PCR reads anew with MiXCR; each CDR3 protein has one entry. The data show 45,000 to 70,000 distinct CDR3 sequences, around 40% seen once. Remarks on this clonotype: Its antigen is currently unknown.

The chain has TRBV28 and TRBJ2-7; D unresolved. The sequencing used PBMCs, mostly from graft donor cells, collected 360 days after TCRalphabeta/CD19-depleted stem cell transplant. The clonotype was recovered from a male patient under 18 who had a stem cell transplant for acute lymphoblastic leukemia, so the T cells may come from the graft donor. The CDR3 sequence: CASSLGYYEQYF. As DNA, the CDR3 is TGTGCCAGCAGTTTGGGGTACTACGAGCAGTACTTC.